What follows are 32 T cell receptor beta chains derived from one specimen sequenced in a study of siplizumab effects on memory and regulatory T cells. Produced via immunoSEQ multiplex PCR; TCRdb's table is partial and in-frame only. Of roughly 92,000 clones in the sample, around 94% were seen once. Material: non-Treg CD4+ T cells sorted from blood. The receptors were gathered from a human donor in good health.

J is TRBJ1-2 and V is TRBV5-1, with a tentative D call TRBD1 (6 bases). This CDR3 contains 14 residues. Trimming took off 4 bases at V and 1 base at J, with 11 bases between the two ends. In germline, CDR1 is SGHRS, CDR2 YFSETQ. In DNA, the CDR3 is TGCGCCAGCAGCGTGGACAGCAGTAACTATGGCTACACCTTC. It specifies CASSVDSSNYGYTF.

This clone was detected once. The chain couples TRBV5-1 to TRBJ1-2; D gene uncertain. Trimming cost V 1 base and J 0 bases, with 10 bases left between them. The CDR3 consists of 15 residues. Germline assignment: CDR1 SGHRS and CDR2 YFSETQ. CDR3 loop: CASSLFEAANYGYTF. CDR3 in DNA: TGCGCCAGCAGCTTGTTTGAGGCTGCTAACTATGGCTACACCTTC. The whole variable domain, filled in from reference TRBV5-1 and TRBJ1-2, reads KAGVTQTPRYLIKTRGQQVTLSCSPISGHRSVSWYQQTPGQGLQFLFEYFSETQRNKGNFPGRFSGRQFSNSRSEMNVSTLELGDSALYLCASSLFEAANYGYTFGSGTRLTVV.

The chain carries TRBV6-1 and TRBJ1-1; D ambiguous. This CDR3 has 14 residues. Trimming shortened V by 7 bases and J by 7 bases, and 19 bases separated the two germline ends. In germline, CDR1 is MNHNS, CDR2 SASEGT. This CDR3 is CASIRPLFGFEAFF. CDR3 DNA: TGTGCCAGCATTCGGCCGTTATTTGGCTTTGAAGCTTTCTTT.

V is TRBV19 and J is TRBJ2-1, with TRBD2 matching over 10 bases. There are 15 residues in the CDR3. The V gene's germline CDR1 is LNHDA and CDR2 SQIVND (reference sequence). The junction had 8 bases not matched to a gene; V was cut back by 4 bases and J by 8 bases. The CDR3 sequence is CASSRSGRAGDEQFF. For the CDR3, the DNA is TGTGCCAGTAGTAGAAGCGGGAGGGCCGGCGATGAGCAGTTCTTC.

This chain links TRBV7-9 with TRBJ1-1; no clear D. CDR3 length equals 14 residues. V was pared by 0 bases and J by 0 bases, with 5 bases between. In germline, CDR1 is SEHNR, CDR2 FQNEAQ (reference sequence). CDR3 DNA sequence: TGTGCCAGCAGCTTAGCAGGAATGAACACTGAAGCTTTCTTT. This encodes CASSLAGMNTEAFF. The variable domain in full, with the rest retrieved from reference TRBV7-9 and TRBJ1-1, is DTGVSQNPRHKITKRGQNVTFRCDPISEHNRLYWYRQTLGQGPEFLTYFQNEAQLEKSRLLSDRFSAERPKGSFSTLEIQRTEQGDSAMYLCASSLAGMNTEAFFGQGTRLTVV.

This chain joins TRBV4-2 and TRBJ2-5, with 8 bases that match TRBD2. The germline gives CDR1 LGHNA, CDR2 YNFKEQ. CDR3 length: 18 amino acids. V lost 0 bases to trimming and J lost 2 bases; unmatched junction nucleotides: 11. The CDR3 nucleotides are TGTGCCAGCAGCCAAGATCGGGGGGGAGGCAGGGGACAAGAGACCCAGTACTTC. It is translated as CASSQDRGGGRGQETQYF.

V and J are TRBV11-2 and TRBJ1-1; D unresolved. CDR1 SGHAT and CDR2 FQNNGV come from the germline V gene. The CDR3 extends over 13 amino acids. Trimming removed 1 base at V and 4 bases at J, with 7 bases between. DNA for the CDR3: TGTGCCAGCAGCTTAGGACCCAGCACTGAAGCTTTCTTT. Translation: CASSLGPSTEAFF.

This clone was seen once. As DNA, the CDR3 is TGTGCCAGCTCAGGGCCAGGGGCTGCGGAGCAGTACTTC. Translated, it gives CASSGPGAAEQYF. The chain carries TRBV18 and TRBJ2-7; D possibly corresponds to TRBD1 (6 bases). The germline V and J ends were trimmed by 5 bases and 7 bases, with 15 bases remaining between them. CDR1 and CDR2 (germline): KGHSH, LQKENI. This CDR3 comprises 13 residues.

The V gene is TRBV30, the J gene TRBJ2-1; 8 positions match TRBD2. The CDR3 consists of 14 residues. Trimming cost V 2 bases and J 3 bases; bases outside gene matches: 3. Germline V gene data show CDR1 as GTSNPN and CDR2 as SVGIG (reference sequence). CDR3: CAWSRLANYNEQFF. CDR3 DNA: TGTGCCTGGAGTCGACTAGCGAACTACAATGAGCAGTTCTTC.

CDR3 nucleotide sequence: TGTGCCAGCAGTTTCCTTACTGAAGCTTTCTTT. It specifies CASSFLTEAFF. This chain uses TRBV28 with TRBJ1-1, with D unresolved. Trimming took 3 bases from V and 5 from J, leaving 4 bases between them. CDR1 is MDHEN, CDR2 SYDVKM, per germline. The CDR3 runs 11 residues.

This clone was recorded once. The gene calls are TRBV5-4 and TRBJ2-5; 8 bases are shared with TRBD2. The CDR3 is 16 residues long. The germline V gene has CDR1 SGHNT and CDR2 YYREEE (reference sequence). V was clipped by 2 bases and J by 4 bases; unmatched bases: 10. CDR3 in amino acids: CASSLMSGSDAETQYF. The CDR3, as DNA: TGTGCCAGCAGCTTAATGAGCGGGAGTGACGCAGAGACCCAGTACTTC.

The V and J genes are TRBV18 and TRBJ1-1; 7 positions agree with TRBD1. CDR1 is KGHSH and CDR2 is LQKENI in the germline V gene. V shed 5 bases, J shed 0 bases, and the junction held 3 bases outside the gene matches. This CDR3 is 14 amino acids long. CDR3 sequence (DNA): TGTGCCAGCTCATCCGGACAGGTGAACACTGAAGCTTTCTTT. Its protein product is CASSSGQVNTEAFF.

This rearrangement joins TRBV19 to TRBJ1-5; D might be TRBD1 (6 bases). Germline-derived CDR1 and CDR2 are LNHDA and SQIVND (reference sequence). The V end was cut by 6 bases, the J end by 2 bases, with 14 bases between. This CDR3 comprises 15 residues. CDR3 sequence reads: CASSPQGTGNQPQHF. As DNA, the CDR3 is TGTGCCAGTAGCCCACAGGGAACGGGCAATCAGCCCCAGCATTTT.

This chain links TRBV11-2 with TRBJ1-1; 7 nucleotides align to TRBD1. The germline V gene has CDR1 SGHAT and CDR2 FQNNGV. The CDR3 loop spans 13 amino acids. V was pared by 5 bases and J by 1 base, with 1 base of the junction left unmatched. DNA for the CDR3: TGTGCCAGCAGCGGGGACAGGAACACTGAAGCTTTCTTT. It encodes CASSGDRNTEAFF.

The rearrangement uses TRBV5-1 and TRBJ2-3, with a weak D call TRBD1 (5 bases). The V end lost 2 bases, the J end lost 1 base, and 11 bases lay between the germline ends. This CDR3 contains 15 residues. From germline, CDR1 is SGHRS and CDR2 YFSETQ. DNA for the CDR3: TGCGCCAGCAGCTTCGACAGAAGGGGCACAGATACGCAGTATTTT. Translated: CASSFDRRGTDTQYF.

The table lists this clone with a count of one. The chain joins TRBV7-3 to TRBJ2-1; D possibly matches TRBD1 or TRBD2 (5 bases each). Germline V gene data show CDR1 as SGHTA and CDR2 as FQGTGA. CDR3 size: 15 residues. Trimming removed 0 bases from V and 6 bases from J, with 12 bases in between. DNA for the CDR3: TGTGCCAGCAGCTTAACACAGGTGGGGGTCAATGAGCAGTTCTTC. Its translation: CASSLTQVGVNEQFF.

The CDR3 is CASSPGTGFEQYF. DNA of the CDR3: TGTGCCAGCAGCCCCGGGACAGGGTTCGAGCAGTACTTC. V is TRBV7-3 and J is TRBJ2-7; 9 bases agree with TRBD1. This CDR3 comprises 13 residues. V shed 5 bases and J 6 bases; nucleotides not matched to a gene: 5. The germline CDR1 and CDR2 sequences are SGHTA and FQGTGA.

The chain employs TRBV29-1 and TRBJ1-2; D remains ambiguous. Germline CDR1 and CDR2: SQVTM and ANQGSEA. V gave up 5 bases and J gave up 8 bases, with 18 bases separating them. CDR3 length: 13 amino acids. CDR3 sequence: CSVYAGVSSGYTF. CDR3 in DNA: TGCAGCGTTTACGCCGGGGTCTCGTCCGGCTACACCTTC.

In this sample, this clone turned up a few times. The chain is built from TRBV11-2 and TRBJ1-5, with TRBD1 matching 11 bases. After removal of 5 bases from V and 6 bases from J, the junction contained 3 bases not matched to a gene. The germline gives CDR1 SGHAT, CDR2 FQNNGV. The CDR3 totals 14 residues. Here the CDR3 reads CASSRDRGIQPQHF. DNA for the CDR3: TGTGCCAGCAGCCGGGACAGGGGGATTCAGCCCCAGCATTTT.

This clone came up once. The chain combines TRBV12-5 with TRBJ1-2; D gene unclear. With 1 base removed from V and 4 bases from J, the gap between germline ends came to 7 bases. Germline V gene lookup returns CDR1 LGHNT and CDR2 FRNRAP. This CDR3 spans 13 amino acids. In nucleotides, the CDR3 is TGTGCTAGTGGTTTGGGGGCGGCCTATGGCTACACCTTC. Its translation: CASGLGAAYGYTF.

The CDR3 bases are TGTGCCAGCAGCTCGTGGCCCAGACTAGCAAGCTACGAGCAGTACTTC. Protein product: CASSSWPRLASYEQYF. The rearrangement uses TRBV27 and TRBJ2-7, with 7 nucleotides matching TRBD2. Trimming removed 6 bases from V and 3 bases from J; junction bases left unmatched: 14. CDR3 size: 16 residues. Germline CDR1 and CDR2: MNHEY and SMNVEV (reference sequence).

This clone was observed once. This CDR3 reads CSVTTQLAKNIQYF. In DNA form, the CDR3 reads TGCAGCGTTACTACACAACTAGCCAAAAACATTCAGTACTTC. J is TRBJ2-4 and V is TRBV29-1, with D unclear. CDR1 SQVTM and CDR2 ANQGSEA come from the germline V gene. The V end lost 5 bases, the J end lost 0 bases, and 11 bases lay between the germline ends. The CDR3 is 14 amino acids.

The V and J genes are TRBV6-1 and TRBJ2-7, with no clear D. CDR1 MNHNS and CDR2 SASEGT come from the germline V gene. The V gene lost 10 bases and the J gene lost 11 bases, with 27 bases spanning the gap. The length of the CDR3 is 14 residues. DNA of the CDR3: TGTGCCACCTTCTTCTACGGCGGCAATCTGAGGAAGTACTTC. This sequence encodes CATFFYGGNLRKYF.

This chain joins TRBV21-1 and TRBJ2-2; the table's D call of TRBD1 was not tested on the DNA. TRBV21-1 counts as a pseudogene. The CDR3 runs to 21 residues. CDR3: CASSKVQRDSPKLANTGELFF. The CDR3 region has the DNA TGTGCCAGCAGCAAAGTTCAGAGGGACAGCCCCAAACTCGCGAACACCGGGGAGCTGTTTTTT.

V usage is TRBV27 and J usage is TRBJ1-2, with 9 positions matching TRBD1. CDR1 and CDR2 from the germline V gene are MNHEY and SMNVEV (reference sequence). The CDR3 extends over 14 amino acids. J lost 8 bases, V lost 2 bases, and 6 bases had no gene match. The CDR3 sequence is CASSLEGTGNGYTF. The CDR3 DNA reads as TGTGCCAGCAGTTTAGAGGGGACAGGGAACGGCTACACCTTC.

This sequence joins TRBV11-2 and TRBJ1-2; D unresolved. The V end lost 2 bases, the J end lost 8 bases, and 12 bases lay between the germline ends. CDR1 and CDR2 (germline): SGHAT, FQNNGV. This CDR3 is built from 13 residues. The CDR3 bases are TGTGCCAGCAGCTTACCTGGCCGGGGAGGCTACACCTTC. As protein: CASSLPGRGGYTF.

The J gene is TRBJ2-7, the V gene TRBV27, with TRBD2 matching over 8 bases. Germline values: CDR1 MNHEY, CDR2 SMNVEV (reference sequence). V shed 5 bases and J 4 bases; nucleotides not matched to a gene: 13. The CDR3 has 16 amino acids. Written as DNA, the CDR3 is TGTGCCAGCAGTCCCCTTAATCGGGGGGGGAGGTACGAGCAGTACTTC. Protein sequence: CASSPLNRGGRYEQYF.

The CDR3 region has the DNA TGTGCCAGCAGCCAAGTTGGTCGGGAGGGAGCTTTCTTT. This sequence encodes CASSQVGREGAFF. This chain uses TRBV14 with TRBJ1-1; D uncertain. The CDR3 sequence is 13 residues long. Per germline, CDR1 SGHDN and CDR2 FVKESK. V gave up 1 base and J gave up 10 bases, with 13 bases separating them.

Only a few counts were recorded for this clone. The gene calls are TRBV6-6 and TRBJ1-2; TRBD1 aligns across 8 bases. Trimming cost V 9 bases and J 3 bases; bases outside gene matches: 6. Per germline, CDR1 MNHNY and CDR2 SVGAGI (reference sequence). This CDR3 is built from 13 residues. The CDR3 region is CASNPTGDYGYTF. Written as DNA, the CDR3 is TGTGCCAGTAATCCGACAGGGGACTATGGCTACACCTTC.

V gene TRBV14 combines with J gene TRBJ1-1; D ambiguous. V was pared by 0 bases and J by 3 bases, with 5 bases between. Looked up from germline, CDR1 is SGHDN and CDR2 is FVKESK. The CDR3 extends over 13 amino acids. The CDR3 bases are TGTGCCAGCAGCCAAGAAGCATACACTGAAGCTTTCTTT. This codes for CASSQEAYTEAFF.

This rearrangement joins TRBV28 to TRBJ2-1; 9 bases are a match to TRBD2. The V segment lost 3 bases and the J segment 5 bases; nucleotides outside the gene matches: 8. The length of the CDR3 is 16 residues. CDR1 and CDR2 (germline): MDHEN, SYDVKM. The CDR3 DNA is TGTGCCAGCAGTTTGGGGACTAGCCCCTATAACAATGAGCAGTTCTTC. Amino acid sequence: CASSLGTSPYNNEQFF.

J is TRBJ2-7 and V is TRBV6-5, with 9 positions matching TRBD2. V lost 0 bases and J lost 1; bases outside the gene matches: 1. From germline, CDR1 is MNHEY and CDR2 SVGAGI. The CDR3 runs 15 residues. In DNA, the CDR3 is TGTGCCAGCAGTTACTCGGCGGGAGGGTCCTACGAGCAGTACTTC. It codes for CASSYSAGGSYEQYF.